The TCR beta chain described here comes from a study of shared clonotypes between healthy human individuals. Overall study: The donor group consisted of two women and a few men, aged 18 to 49. Used for every donor were three CD4 naive, three CD4 memory, two CD8 naive and one CD8 memory plate.

Regarding the study as a whole: The authors sampled blood alone, and tissue repertoires likely differ.

A remark on this clone: What it binds is not known.

The method was immunoSEQ multiplex PCR; TCRdb's version includes in-frame clones alone and lacks a portion of them. The sample holds a few hundred thousand clones, approximately 65% seen once. CD4+ cells yielded CD45RA+ naive and CD45RA-negative memory subsets. V was clipped by 1 base and J by 9 bases, with 13 bases between them. The CDR3 length is 14 residues. The germline CDR1 and CDR2 sequences are MNHEY and SMNVEV (reference sequence). The sequence came from a man aged 30 to 39 in good health. Input material: memory CD4+ T cells sorted from blood. Subset specified: CD45RA-negative fraction. This chain uses TRBV27 with TRBJ2-1, with D tentatively TRBD1 (6 bases). The CDR3 DNA reads as TGTGCCAGCAGTTTATATTTGGGGGCGAGTGAGCAGTTCTTC. This gives the protein CASSLYLGASEQFF.